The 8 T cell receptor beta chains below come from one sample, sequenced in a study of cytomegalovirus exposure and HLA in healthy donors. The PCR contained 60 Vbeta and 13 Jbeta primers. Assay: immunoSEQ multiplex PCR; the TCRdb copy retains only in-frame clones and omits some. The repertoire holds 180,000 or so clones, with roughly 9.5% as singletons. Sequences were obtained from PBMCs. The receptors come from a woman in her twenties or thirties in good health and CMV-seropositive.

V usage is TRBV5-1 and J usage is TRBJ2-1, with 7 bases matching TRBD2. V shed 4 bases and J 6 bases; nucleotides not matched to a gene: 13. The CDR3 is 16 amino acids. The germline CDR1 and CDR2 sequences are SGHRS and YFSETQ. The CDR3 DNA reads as TGCGCCAGCAGCCTCCGCGGGGGAGGGCCAGGCAATGAGCAGTTCTTC. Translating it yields CASSLRGGGPGNEQFF.

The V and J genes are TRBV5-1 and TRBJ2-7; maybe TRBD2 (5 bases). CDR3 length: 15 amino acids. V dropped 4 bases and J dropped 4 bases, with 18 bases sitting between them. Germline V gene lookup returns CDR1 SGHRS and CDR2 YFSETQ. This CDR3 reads CASSPSLLDPYEQYF. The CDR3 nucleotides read TGCGCCAGCAGCCCCAGTTTACTAGATCCTTACGAGCAGTACTTC.

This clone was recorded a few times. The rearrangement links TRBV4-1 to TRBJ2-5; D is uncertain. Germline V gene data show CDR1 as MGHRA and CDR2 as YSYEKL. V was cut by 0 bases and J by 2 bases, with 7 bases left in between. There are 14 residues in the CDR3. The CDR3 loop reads CASSQETEQETQYF. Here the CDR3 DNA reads TGCGCCAGCAGCCAAGAAACAGAGCAAGAGACCCAGTACTTC.

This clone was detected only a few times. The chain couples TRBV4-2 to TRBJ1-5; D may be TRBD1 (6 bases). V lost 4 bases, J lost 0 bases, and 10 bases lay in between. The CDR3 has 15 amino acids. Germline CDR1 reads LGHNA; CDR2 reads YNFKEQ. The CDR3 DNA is TGTGCCAGCAGCCCCGCCAGGGGTAGCAATCAGCCCCAGCATTTT. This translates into CASSPARGSNQPQHF.

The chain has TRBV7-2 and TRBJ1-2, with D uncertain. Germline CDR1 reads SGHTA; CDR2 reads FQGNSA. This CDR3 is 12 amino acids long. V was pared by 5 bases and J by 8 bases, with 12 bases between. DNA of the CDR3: TGTGCCAGCAGCGGCCCTCATCAAGGCTACACCTTC. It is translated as CASSGPHQGYTF.

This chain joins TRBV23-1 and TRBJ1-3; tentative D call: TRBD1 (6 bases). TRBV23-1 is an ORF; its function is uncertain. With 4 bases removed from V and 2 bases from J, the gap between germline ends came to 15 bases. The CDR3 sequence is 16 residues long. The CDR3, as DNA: TGCGCCAGCAGTCGGATACAGGGTCCCGCTGGAAACACCATATATTTT. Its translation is CASSRIQGPAGNTIYF.

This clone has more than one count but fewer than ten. CDR3 loop: CASSQIQGGKGNQPQHF. The DNA for the CDR3 is TGCGCCAGCAGCCAAATCCAGGGGGGAAAGGGCAATCAGCCCCAGCATTTT. The rearrangement joins TRBV4-1 to TRBJ1-5, with 7 bases fitting TRBD1. The CDR3 loop spans 17 amino acids. V dropped 2 bases and J dropped 2; count of bases not matched to a gene: 9. Germline V gene sequence: CDR1 MGHRA, CDR2 YSYEKL.

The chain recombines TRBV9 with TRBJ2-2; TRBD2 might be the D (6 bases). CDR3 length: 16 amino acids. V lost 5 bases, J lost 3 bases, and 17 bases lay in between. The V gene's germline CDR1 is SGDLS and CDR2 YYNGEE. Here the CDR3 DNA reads TGTGCCAGCAGTCACAGACTAGACATGGACACCGGGGAGCTGTTTTTT. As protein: CASSHRLDMDTGELFF.